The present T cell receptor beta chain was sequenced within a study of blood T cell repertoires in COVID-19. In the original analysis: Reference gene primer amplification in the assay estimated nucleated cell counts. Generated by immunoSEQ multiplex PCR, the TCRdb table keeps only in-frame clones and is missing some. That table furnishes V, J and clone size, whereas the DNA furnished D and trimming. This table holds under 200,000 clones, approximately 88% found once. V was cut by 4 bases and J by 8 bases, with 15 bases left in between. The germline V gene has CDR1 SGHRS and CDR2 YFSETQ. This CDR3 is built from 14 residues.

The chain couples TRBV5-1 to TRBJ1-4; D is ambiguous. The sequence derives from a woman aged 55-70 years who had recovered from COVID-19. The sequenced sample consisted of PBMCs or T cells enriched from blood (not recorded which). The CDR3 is CASSPTLGEEKLFF. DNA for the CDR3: TGCGCCAGCAGCCCGACCCTTGGAGAGGAAAAACTGTTTTTT.